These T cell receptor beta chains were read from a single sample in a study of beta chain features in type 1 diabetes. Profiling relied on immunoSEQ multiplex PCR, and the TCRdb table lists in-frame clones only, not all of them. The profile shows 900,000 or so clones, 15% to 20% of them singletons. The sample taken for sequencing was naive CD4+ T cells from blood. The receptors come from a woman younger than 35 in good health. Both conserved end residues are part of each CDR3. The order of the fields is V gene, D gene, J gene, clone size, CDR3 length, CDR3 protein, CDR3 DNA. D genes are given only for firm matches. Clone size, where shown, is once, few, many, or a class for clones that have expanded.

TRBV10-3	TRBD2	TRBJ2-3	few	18	CAISESLTSGSGTDTQYF	TGTGCCATCAGTGAGTCCCTGACTAGCGGGAGTGGCACAGATACGCAGTATTTT
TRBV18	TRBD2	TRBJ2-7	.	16	CASSPQTSGTSYEQYF	TGTGCCAGCTCACCACAGACTAGCGGGACCTCCTACGAGCAGTACTTC
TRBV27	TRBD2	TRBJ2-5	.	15	CASSPSLAGVKTQYF	TGTGCCAGCAGTCCCAGCCTAGCGGGAGTAAAGACCCAGTACTTC
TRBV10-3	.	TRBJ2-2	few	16	CAISDGHSQRTGELFF	TGTGCCATCAGTGACGGACATTCACAGCGCACCGGGGAGCTGTTTTTT
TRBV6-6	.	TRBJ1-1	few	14	CASNYGTVNTEAFF	TGTGCCAGCAACTACGGGACGGTGAACACTGAAGCTTTCTTT
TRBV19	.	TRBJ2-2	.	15	CASSRRDLNTGELFF	TGTGCCAGTAGCAGGCGGGACTTGAACACCGGGGAGCTGTTTTTT
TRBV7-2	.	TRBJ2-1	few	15	CASSLGWGSYNEQFF	TGTGCCAGCAGCTTAGGCTGGGGCTCCTACAATGAGCAGTTCTTC
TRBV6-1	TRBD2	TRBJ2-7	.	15	CASSTGLAGLYEQYF	TGTGCCAGCAGTACAGGTCTAGCGGGGTTATACGAGCAGTACTTC
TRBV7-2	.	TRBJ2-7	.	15	CASNPKGGPVYEQYF	TGTGCCAGCAACCCTAAGGGTGGGCCCGTCTACGAGCAGTACTTC
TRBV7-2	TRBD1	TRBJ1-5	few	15	CASSLVGTGDQPQHF	TGTGCCAGCAGCTTAGTGGGGACAGGGGATCAGCCCCAGCATTTT
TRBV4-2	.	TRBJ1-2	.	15	CASSQEERRYYGYTF	TGTGCCAGCAGCCAAGAGGAAAGAAGGTACTATGGCTACACCTTC
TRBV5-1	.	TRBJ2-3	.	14	CASSPSPSTDTQYF	TGCGCCAGCAGCCCTAGTCCTAGCACAGATACGCAGTATTTT
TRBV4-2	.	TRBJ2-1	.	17	CASSQEGGGGRRGEQFF	TGTGCCAGCAGCCAAGAAGGGGGAGGGGGGAGACGCGGTGAGCAGTTCTTC
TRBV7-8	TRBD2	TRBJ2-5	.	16	CASSSLTSGDVETQYF	TGTGCCAGCAGCTCGTTGACTAGCGGAGACGTAGAGACCCAGTACTTC
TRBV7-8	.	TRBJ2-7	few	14	CASSLTLAFYEQYF	TGTGCCAGCAGCCTAACCCTAGCTTTCTACGAGCAGTACTTC
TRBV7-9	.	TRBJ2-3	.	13	CASSLYSSDTQYF	TGTGCCAGCAGCTTATATTCGTCGGATACGCAGTATTTT
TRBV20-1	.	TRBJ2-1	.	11	CSASGAGEQFF	TGCAGTGCTAGCGGGGCCGGTGAGCAGTTCTTC
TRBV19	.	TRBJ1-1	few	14	CASSVPQGRDEAFF	TGTGCCAGTAGTGTCCCACAGGGACGAGATGAAGCTTTCTTT
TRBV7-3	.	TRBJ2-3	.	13	CASSLLHTDTQYF	TGTGCCAGCAGCCTTCTCCACACAGATACGCAGTATTTT
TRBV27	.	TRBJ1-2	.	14	CASSSKGRDYGYTF	TGTGCCAGCTCTAGCAAGGGCAGGGACTATGGCTACACCTTC
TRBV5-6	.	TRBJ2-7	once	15	CASSLLSDSRYEQYF	TGTGCCAGCAGCTTGCTTTCGGACAGTCGATACGAGCAGTACTTC
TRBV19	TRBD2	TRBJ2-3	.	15	CASSILAGDTDTQYF	TGTGCCAGTAGTATACTAGCGGGAGACACAGATACGCAGTATTTT
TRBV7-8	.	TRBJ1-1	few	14	CASSLGEMNTEAFF	TGTGCCAGCAGCTTAGGAGAGATGAACACTGAAGCTTTCTTT
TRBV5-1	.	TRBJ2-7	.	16	CASSFPVRRYSYEQYF	TGCGCCAGCAGCTTCCCGGTCAGGCGATACTCCTACGAGCAGTACTTC
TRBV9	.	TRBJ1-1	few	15	CASSVGGTRWTEAFF	TGTGCCAGCAGCGTAGGTGGTACCCGGTGGACTGAAGCTTTCTTT
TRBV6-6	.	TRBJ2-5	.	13	CASSYVHQETQYF	TGTGCCAGCAGTTACGTGCACCAAGAGACCCAGTACTTC
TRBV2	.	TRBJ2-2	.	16	CASSTRTARNTGELFF	TGTGCCAGCAGTACACGGACGGCAAGAAACACCGGGGAGCTGTTTTTT
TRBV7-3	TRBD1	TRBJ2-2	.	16	CASSLRGPTNTGELFF	TGTGCCAGCAGCCTCAGGGGGCCTACGAACACCGGGGAGCTGTTTTTT
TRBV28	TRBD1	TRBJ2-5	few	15	CASSPTGMPQETQYF	TGTGCCAGCAGCCCGACAGGGATGCCCCAAGAGACCCAGTACTTC
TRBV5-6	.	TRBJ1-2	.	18	CASSLLIDSAIPGYGYTF	TGTGCCAGCAGCTTGTTAATCGACTCCGCTATACCCGGATATGGCTACACCTTC
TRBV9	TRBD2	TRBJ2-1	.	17	CASSATGTSGRGNEQFF	TGTGCCAGCAGCGCCACCGGGACTAGCGGGAGAGGGAATGAGCAGTTCTTC
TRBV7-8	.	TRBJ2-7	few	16	CASSLSAVAGSYEQYF	TGTGCCAGCAGCTTATCGGCGGTGGCGGGATCCTACGAGCAGTACTTC
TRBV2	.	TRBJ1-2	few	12	CASSPLVYGYTF	TGTGCCAGCAGCCCCCTGGTCTATGGCTACACCTTC
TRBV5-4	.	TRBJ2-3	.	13	CASSLARADTQYF	TGTGCCAGCAGCTTGGCCAGAGCAGATACGCAGTATTTT